These 10 T cell receptor beta chains were all obtained from the same sample, sequenced in a study of OX40 agonist ivuxolimab in advanced cancers. Profiled with immunoSEQ multiplex PCR; TCRdb holds only in-frame clones, not every one. Of approximately 130,000 clones listed, about 93% are singletons. The specimen was CD4+ or CD8+ T cells sorted from blood, collected in a trial of the OX40 agonist ivuxolimab. These receptors all come from an adult with an advanced solid tumor such as melanoma, head and neck, liver or kidney cancer.

The chain has TRBV11-3 and TRBJ1-1, with no clear D. The germline CDR1 and CDR2 sequences are SGHNT and YENEEA. CDR3 length equals 14 residues. The V gene lost 1 base and the J gene lost 1 base, with 7 bases spanning the gap. CDR3 sequence: CASSLAYRNTEAFF. The CDR3 region has the DNA TGTGCCAGCAGCTTAGCTTATCGGAACACTGAAGCTTTCTTT.

The CDR3 nucleotides read TGTGCCAGCAGGACACCGGGACAGAGGTACAATGAGCAGTTCTTC. Translated, it gives CASRTPGQRYNEQFF. The chain recombines TRBV2 with TRBJ2-1, with 7 bases fitting TRBD1. From germline, CDR1 is SNHLY and CDR2 FYNNEI. This CDR3 is built from 15 residues. The V and J ends lost 6 bases and 4 bases, in that order; junction bases with no gene match: 9.

This sequence joins TRBV7-2 and TRBJ2-3; D ambiguous. CDR3 length equals 13 residues. Germline values: CDR1 SGHTA, CDR2 FQGNSA. The germline V and J ends were trimmed by 3 bases and 1 base, with 5 bases remaining between them. The CDR3 is CASSFDRTDTQYF. The DNA for the CDR3 is TGTGCCAGCAGCTTCGACCGCACAGATACGCAGTATTTT.

The chain joins TRBV5-1 to TRBJ2-3, with 9 bases fitting TRBD2. Germline V CDR1 and CDR2: SGHRS, YFSETQ. This CDR3 is built from 17 residues. J gave up 2 bases and V 4 bases, and 11 bases lay outside the gene matches. CDR3 amino acids: CASSLPERGEDTDTQYF. CDR3 DNA sequence: TGCGCCAGCAGCCTCCCGGAGCGGGGGGAAGACACAGATACGCAGTATTTT.

This chain links TRBV6-4 with TRBJ1-2; no clear D gene. Trimming shortened V by 2 bases and J by 6 bases, and 4 bases separated the two germline ends. The germline V gene encodes CDR1 MRHNA and CDR2 SNTAGT. This CDR3 has 11 amino acids. CDR3 nucleotides: TGTGCCAGCAGTGACAGGGATGGCTACACCTTC. Protein: CASSDRDGYTF.

The chain recombines TRBV4-2 with TRBJ2-3, with 7 bases aligning to TRBD2. With V trimmed by 4 bases and J by 2 bases, 12 bases remained unmatched. The CDR3 loop spans 17 amino acids. Germline CDR1 is LGHNA and CDR2 is YNFKEQ. CDR3 DNA sequence: TGTGCCAGCAGCCGCCAGCCGGGACTACTCAACACAGATACGCAGTATTTT. This encodes CASSRQPGLLNTDTQYF.

The chain uses TRBV11-2 and TRBJ2-3; D remains unclear. The V end was cut by 7 bases, the J end by 3 bases, with 14 bases between. The CDR3 length is 14 residues. Per the germline V gene, CDR1 is SGHAT and CDR2 is FQNNGV. The CDR3 is CASTGVRSTDTQYF. In DNA form, the CDR3 reads TGTGCCAGCACCGGAGTGCGGTCGACAGATACGCAGTATTTT.

The chain carries TRBV6-1 and TRBJ2-7; D could derive from TRBD1 or TRBD2 (5 bases each). The CDR3 spans 14 residues. Per germline, CDR1 MNHNS and CDR2 SASEGT. Between the trimmed V and J ends, which lost 6 bases and 7 bases, there was a span of 19 bases. CDR3: CASREDWTQGEQYF. The DNA for the CDR3 is TGTGCCAGCAGAGAGGACTGGACCCAGGGTGAGCAGTACTTC.

The CDR3 sequence: CASRNTGTENYGYTF. In nucleotides, the CDR3 is TGTGCCAGCAGAAACACAGGGACAGAGAACTATGGCTACACCTTC. The gene calls are TRBV5-4 and TRBJ1-2; TRBD1 matches 7 bases. CDR3 size: 15 residues. The junction had 9 bases not matched to a gene; V was cut back by 5 bases and J by 2 bases. CDR1 SGHNT and CDR2 YYREEE come from the germline V gene (reference sequence).

This clone showed up just once. J is TRBJ2-1 and V is TRBV29-1, with TRBD1 matching over 7 bases. Germline CDR1 is SQVTM and CDR2 is ANQGSEA. V shed 7 bases, J shed 4 bases, and the junction held 7 bases outside the gene matches. The CDR3 runs to 13 residues. The CDR3: CSASPGGYNEQFF. The CDR3 DNA is TGCAGCGCCAGCCCAGGGGGTTACAATGAGCAGTTCTTC.